The 25 T cell receptor beta chains below all came from one sample that was sequenced in a study of cytomegalovirus exposure and HLA in healthy donors. 60 Vbeta and 13 Jbeta primers were used in PCR. The data were produced by immunoSEQ multiplex PCR, yet TCRdb's version contains in-frame clones alone and is incomplete. The sample has roughly 190,000 clones; under 85% are singletons. Material: PBMCs. The source is a young woman in good health and CMV-seronegative.

The count of this clone is one. V is TRBV11-1 and J is TRBJ2-7, with TRBD2 matching 9 bases. This CDR3 has 14 residues. V shed 5 bases, J shed 7 bases, and the junction held 9 bases outside the gene matches. Germline V lookup: CDR1 SGHAT, CDR2 FQDESV (reference sequence). The CDR3 is CASSPGLARREQYF. CDR3 nucleotide sequence: TGTGCCAGCAGCCCAGGACTAGCGAGAAGGGAGCAGTACTTC. The full variable domain, with the rest looked up from reference TRBV11-1 and TRBJ2-7, is EAEVAQSPRYKITEKSQAVAFWCDPISGHATLYWYRQILGQGPELLVQFQDESVVDDSQLPKDRFSAERLKGVDSTLKIQPAELGDSAMYLCASSPGLARREQYFGPGTRLTVT.

The chain recombines TRBV18 with TRBJ1-6; 7 bases are shared with TRBD1. Germline CDR1 reads KGHSH; CDR2 reads LQKENI. This CDR3 has 17 residues. Trimming cost V 6 bases and J 5 bases; bases outside gene matches: 13. The CDR3 spells CASSQTPRGQNNSPLHF. The CDR3 DNA reads as TGTGCCAGCTCTCAGACTCCCCGGGGACAGAATAATTCACCCCTCCACTTT.

The V gene is TRBV18, the J gene TRBJ1-2; D is uncertain. Looked up from germline, CDR1 is KGHSH and CDR2 is LQKENI. The CDR3 contains 12 residues. V lost 2 bases and J lost 4, with 5 bases in between. This CDR3 is CASSPDIYGYTF. The DNA for the CDR3 is TGTGCCAGCTCACCAGACATCTATGGCTACACCTTC.

The genes are TRBV10-3 and TRBJ1-5; possible D gene TRBD1, 5 bases. Trimming shortened V by 3 bases and J by 1 base, and 13 bases separated the two germline ends. The CDR3 length is 16 residues. Germline-derived CDR1 and CDR2 are ENHRY and SYGVKD. The chain's CDR3 is CAISDPTDASNQPQHF. The DNA of the CDR3 is TGTGCCATCAGTGATCCGACAGACGCAAGCAATCAGCCCCAGCATTTT.

This clone showed up just once. The chain combines TRBV14 with TRBJ2-7; 10 bases match TRBD2. CDR1 is SGHDN and CDR2 is FVKESK in the germline V gene. Unmatched junction bases numbered 3, after V lost 1 base and J lost 0 bases. CDR3 size: 16 residues. This chain's CDR3 is CASSQVSGRYSYEQYF. The CDR3 DNA sequence: TGTGCCAGCAGCCAAGTTAGCGGGAGGTACTCCTACGAGCAGTACTTC. Drawing the rest from reference TRBV14 and TRBJ2-7, the complete variable domain is EAGVTQFPSHSVIEKGQTVTLRCDPISGHDNLYWYRRVMGKEIKFLLHFVKESKQDESGMPNNRFLAERTGGTYSTLKVQPAELEDSGVYFCASSQVSGRYSYEQYFGPGTRLTVT.

V is TRBV7-2 and J is TRBJ1-3; D is uncertain. The CDR3 loop spans 14 amino acids. Trimming removed 1 base from V and 4 bases from J, with 8 bases in between. Germline values: CDR1 SGHTA, CDR2 FQGNSA. The CDR3 sequence: CASSLVGGGNTIYF. The CDR3 DNA sequence: TGTGCCAGCAGCTTAGTCGGAGGGGGAAACACCATATATTTT. Together with reference TRBV7-2 and TRBJ1-3, the CDR3 gives the full variable domain: GAGVSQSPSNKVTEKGKDVELRCDPISGHTALYWYRQSLGQGLEFLIYFQGNSAPDKSGLPSDRFSAERTGGSVSTLTIQRTQQEDSAVYLCASSLVGGGNTIYFGEGSWLTVV.

This clone appeared a few times. The gene calls are TRBV5-1 and TRBJ2-5, with 7 nucleotides matching TRBD1. V shed 6 bases, J shed 0 bases, and the junction held 5 bases outside the gene matches. The CDR3 extends over 14 amino acids. Germline CDR1 reads SGHRS; CDR2 reads YFSETQ. In DNA form, the CDR3 reads TGCGCCAGCAACCTACAGGGGAACCAAGAGACCCAGTACTTC. It codes for CASNLQGNQETQYF.

The chain recombines TRBV20-1 with TRBJ1-1, with D uncertain. The CDR3 length is 9 residues. Germline-derived CDR1 and CDR2 are DFQATT and SNEGSKA (reference sequence). The CDR3, as DNA: TGCAGGCCTCCGGGTCAAGCTTTCTTT. Amino acids: CRPPGQAFF.

The gene calls are TRBV5-1 and TRBJ2-1; 11 bases line up with TRBD2. V shed 4 bases and J 7 bases; nucleotides not matched to a gene: 10. CDR3 length equals 16 residues. CDR1 is SGHRS, CDR2 YFSETQ, per germline. CDR3: CASSRVAGGLGNEQFF. For the CDR3, the DNA is TGCGCCAGCAGCAGAGTAGCGGGGGGGTTGGGAAATGAGCAGTTCTTC.

Worth noting for this clone: Other DNA sequences in this specimen translate into the identical CDR3. V is TRBV4-1 and J is TRBJ1-6, with a tentative D call TRBD1 (6 bases). This CDR3 spans 16 amino acids. Trimming cost V 0 bases and J 10 bases, with 16 bases left between them. Germline CDR1 and CDR2: MGHRA and YSYEKL. CDR3 sequence reads: CASSQDRDTLGSPLHF. The CDR3 nucleotides read TGCGCCAGCAGCCAAGATCGGGACACCTTGGGCTCACCCCTCCACTTT.

The chain employs TRBV9 and TRBJ2-2; 8 bases are shared with TRBD2. Germline V gene data show CDR1 as SGDLS and CDR2 as YYNGEE. This CDR3 is built from 15 residues. V was pared by 6 bases and J by 6 bases, with 10 bases of the junction left unmatched. The CDR3 loop reads CASTETGGPAGELFF. The CDR3 DNA reads TGTGCCAGCACGGAGACGGGGGGGCCAGCCGGGGAGCTGTTTTTT. Filled out from reference TRBV9 and TRBJ2-2, the complete variable domain reads DSGVTQTPKHLITATGQRVTLRCSPRSGDLSVYWYQQSLDQGLQFLIQYYNGEERAKGNILERFSAQQFPDLHSELNLSSLELGDSALYFCASTETGGPAGELFFGEGSRLTVL.

The chain is built from TRBV9 and TRBJ2-2; D possibly corresponds to TRBD1 (5 bases). The CDR3 runs 15 residues. Germline V gene data show CDR1 as SGDLS and CDR2 as YYNGEE. Deletions cut 3 bases from V and 6 bases from J, with 15 bases between. CDR3: CASSAFRDLAGELFF. The CDR3 bases are TGTGCCAGCAGCGCTTTCAGGGATTTGGCCGGGGAGCTGTTTTTT.

The rearrangement joins TRBV6-5 to TRBJ2-2; TRBD1 is a possible D gene (5 bases). V lost 5 bases to trimming and J lost 4 bases, with 14 bases between them. Germline CDR1 reads MNHEY; CDR2 reads SVGAGI. The CDR3 consists of 15 residues. The CDR3 DNA reads TGTGCCAGCAGTCTTAATACAGGACCCACCGGGGAGCTGTTTTTT. This gives the protein CASSLNTGPTGELFF.

The J gene is TRBJ1-6, the V gene TRBV7-5; the table's D call, TRBD1, has no DNA check behind it. TRBV7-5 is noted as a pseudogene. The CDR3 consists of 19 residues. Written as DNA, the CDR3 is TGTGCCAGATTTAGGTGGTGTTTCGTGGGCCCAACCCTTTGTTCACCCCTCCACTTT. As protein: CARFRWCFVGPTLCSPLHF.

In this sample, this clone turned up a few times. The rearrangement joins TRBV5-1 to TRBJ2-6; perhaps TRBD1 as D (5 bases). Germline CDR1 SGHRS, CDR2 YFSETQ. The V end lost 4 bases, the J end lost 0 bases, and 11 bases lay between the germline ends. The CDR3 has 16 amino acids. This CDR3 is CASSPGWGSGANVLTF. For the CDR3, the DNA is TGCGCCAGCAGCCCAGGGTGGGGCTCTGGGGCCAACGTCCTGACTTTC.

This chain links TRBV27 with TRBJ2-5; no firm D call. Trimming removed 0 bases from V and 2 bases from J, with 4 bases in between. Germline CDR1 reads MNHEY; CDR2 reads SMNVEV (reference sequence). This CDR3 has 13 amino acids. The CDR3 region is CASSLSPQETQYF. The CDR3, as DNA: TGTGCCAGCAGTTTATCCCCTCAAGAGACCCAGTACTTC.

The rearrangement uses TRBV18 and TRBJ1-1; D unclear. Trimming shortened V by 3 bases and J by 0 bases, and 11 bases separated the two germline ends. This CDR3 comprises 15 residues. Germline loops: CDR1 KGHSH, CDR2 LQKENI. As DNA, the CDR3 is TGTGCCAGCTCACCTCGAGAGCCCCTGAACACTGAAGCTTTCTTT. Amino acid sequence: CASSPREPLNTEAFF.

The rearrangement uses TRBV5-1 and TRBJ2-1; 9 nucleotides agree with TRBD2. Germline CDR1 and CDR2: SGHRS and YFSETQ. The CDR3 loop spans 18 amino acids. With 0 bases clipped from V and 1 base from J, the junction kept 8 bases outside the gene matches. The CDR3 spells CASSLVAGGPGSYNEQFF. The CDR3 region has the DNA TGCGCCAGCAGCTTGGTGGCGGGGGGGCCGGGATCCTACAATGAGCAGTTCTTC.

The V call is TRBV4-3, the J call TRBJ2-1; D ambiguous. Germline V gene data show CDR1 as LGHNA and CDR2 as YSLEER. The CDR3 has 14 residues. V was clipped by 4 bases and J by 0 bases, with 7 bases between them. For the CDR3, the DNA is TGCGCCAGCAGCCCCTTTAGCTCCTACAATGAGCAGTTCTTC. Its protein is CASSPFSSYNEQFF.

The chain combines TRBV15 with TRBJ1-4, with D perhaps matching TRBD1 (6 bases). This CDR3 comprises 16 residues. CDR1 is LNHNV, CDR2 YYDKDF, per germline (reference sequence). Trimming shortened V by 0 bases and J by 6 bases, and 14 bases separated the two germline ends. CDR3 amino acids: CATSRDPTAGDEKLFF. In DNA, the CDR3 is TGTGCCACCAGCAGAGACCCGACAGCAGGGGATGAAAAACTGTTTTTT.

The chain is built from TRBV28 and TRBJ2-1; 8 bases line up with TRBD2. The germline V gene has CDR1 MDHEN and CDR2 SYDVKM. This CDR3 spans 14 amino acids. J gave up 8 bases and V 6 bases, and 9 bases lay outside the gene matches. The CDR3 reads CASSQRLAMDEQFF. In nucleotides, the CDR3 is TGTGCCAGCAGCCAAAGACTAGCGATGGATGAGCAGTTCTTC.

This chain connects TRBV7-6 to TRBJ2-7; 7 nucleotides line up with TRBD1. Germline V gene sequence: CDR1 SGHVS, CDR2 FNYEAQ. The CDR3 runs to 15 residues. J lost 1 base, V lost 6 bases, and 9 bases had no gene match. CDR3: CASRKSDRDSYEQYF. In nucleotides, the CDR3 is TGTGCCAGCAGAAAGAGTGACAGGGATTCCTACGAGCAGTACTTC.

V usage is TRBV5-1 and J usage is TRBJ2-6, with 11 bases matching TRBD2. The CDR3 has 16 amino acids. Germline V lookup: CDR1 SGHRS, CDR2 YFSETQ. Unmatched junction bases numbered 0, after V lost 4 bases and J lost 0 bases. CDR3 sequence (DNA): TGCGCCAGCAGCGGGACTAGCGGCTCTGGGGCCAACGTCCTGACTTTC. This translates into CASSGTSGSGANVLTF.

The gene calls are TRBV10-3 and TRBJ1-2, with TRBD1 identical over 7 bases. J was trimmed by 2 bases and V by 11 bases; bases with no gene match: 20. The CDR3 extends over 17 amino acids. Germline values: CDR1 ENHRY, CDR2 SYGVKD. The CDR3 region has the DNA TGTGCCGTACGTGGGGACAGACTTATAGACAGAAACTATGGCTACACCTTC. It yields the protein CAVRGDRLIDRNYGYTF.

This chain connects TRBV29-1 to TRBJ2-7, with 10 bases lining up with TRBD1. Germline CDR1 SQVTM, CDR2 ANQGSEA. The CDR3 covers 13 residues. Trimming took 6 bases from V and 6 from J; bases not matched to a gene: 8. The CDR3 DNA reads as TGCAGCGTGGAAAAGACAGGGGGCGTCGAGCAGTACTTC. This gives the protein CSVEKTGGVEQYF.